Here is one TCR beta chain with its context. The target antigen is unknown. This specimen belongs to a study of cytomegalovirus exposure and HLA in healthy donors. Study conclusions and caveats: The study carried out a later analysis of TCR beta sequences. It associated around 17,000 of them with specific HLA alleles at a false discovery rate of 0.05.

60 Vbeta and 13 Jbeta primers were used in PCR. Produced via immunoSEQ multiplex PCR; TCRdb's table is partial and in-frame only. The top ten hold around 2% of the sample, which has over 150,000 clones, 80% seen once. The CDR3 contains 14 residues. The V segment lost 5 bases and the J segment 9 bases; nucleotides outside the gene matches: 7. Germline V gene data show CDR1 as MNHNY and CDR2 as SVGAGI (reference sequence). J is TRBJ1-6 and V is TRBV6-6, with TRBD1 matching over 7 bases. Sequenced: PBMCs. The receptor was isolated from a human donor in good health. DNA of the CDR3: TGTGCCAGCAGTACCACAGGGGATATTTCACCCCTCCACTTT. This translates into CASSTTGDISPLHF.